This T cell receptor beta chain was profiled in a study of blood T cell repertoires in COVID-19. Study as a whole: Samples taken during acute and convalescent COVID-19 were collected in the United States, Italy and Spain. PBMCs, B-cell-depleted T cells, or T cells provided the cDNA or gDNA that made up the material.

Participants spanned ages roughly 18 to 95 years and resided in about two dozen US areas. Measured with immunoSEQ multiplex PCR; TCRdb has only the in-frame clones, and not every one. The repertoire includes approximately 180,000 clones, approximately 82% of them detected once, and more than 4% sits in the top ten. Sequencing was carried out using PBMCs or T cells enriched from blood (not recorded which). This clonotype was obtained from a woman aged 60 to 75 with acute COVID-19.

CDR3 in amino acids: CASGALAGGGEQFF. CDR3 sequence (DNA): TGTGCTAGTGGCGCTCTAGCGGGAGGGGGCGAGCAGTTCTTC. This rearrangement joins TRBV12-5 to TRBJ2-1, with 12 nucleotides matching TRBD2. Germline-derived CDR1 and CDR2 are LGHNT and FRNRAP. The ends lost 6 bases at V and 10 bases at J; junction bases unmatched: 7. This CDR3 spans 14 amino acids.